The sequence of this T cell receptor beta chain was determined in a study of patients and donors after allogeneic stem cell transplantation. One entry per CDR3 protein results from TCRdb running MiXCR on the RT-PCR reads. The sample shows around 25,000 distinct CDR3 sequences, 35% to 45% of them seen only once. V shed 4 bases and J 0 bases; nucleotides not matched to a gene: 3. This CDR3 has 15 residues. Germline V gene data show CDR1 as SGDLS and CDR2 as YYNGEE. The gene calls are TRBV9 and TRBJ2-1, with 8 bases that match TRBD2. The source material was blood, either unsorted or a sorted T cell fraction (not recorded which). The origin of this receptor is a human donor who was either an allogeneic HSCT recipient or a stem cell or donor lymphocyte infusion donor (not recorded which). It is not recorded whose cells these are; they may come from a transplant donor. CDR3 DNA sequence: TGTGCCAGCAGCCGAGCGGGGGCCTCCTACAATGAGCAGTTCTTC. It yields the protein CASSRAGASYNEQFF. The full variable domain, rest sourced from reference TRBV9 and TRBJ2-1, is DSGVTQTPKHLITATGQRVTLRCSPRSGDLSVYWYQQSLDQGLQFLIQYYNGEERAKGNILERFSAQQFPDLHSELNLSSLELGDSALYFCASSRAGASYNEQFFGPGTRLTVL.